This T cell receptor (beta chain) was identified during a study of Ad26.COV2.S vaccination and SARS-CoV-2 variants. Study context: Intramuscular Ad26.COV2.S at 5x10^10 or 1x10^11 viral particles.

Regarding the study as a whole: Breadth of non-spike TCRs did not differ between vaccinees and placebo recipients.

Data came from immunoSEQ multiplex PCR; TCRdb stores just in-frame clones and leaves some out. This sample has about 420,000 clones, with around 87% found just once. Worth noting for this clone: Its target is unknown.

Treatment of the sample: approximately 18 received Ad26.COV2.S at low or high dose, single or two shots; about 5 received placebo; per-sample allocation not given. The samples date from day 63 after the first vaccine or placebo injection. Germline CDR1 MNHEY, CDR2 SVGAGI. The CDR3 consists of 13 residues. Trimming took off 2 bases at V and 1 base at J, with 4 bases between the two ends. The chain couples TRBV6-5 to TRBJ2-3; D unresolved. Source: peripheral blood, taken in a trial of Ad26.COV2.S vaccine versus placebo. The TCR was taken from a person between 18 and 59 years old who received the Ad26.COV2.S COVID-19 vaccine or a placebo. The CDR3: CASSYHGTDTQYF. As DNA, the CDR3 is TGTGCCAGCAGTTACCATGGCACAGATACGCAGTATTTT.